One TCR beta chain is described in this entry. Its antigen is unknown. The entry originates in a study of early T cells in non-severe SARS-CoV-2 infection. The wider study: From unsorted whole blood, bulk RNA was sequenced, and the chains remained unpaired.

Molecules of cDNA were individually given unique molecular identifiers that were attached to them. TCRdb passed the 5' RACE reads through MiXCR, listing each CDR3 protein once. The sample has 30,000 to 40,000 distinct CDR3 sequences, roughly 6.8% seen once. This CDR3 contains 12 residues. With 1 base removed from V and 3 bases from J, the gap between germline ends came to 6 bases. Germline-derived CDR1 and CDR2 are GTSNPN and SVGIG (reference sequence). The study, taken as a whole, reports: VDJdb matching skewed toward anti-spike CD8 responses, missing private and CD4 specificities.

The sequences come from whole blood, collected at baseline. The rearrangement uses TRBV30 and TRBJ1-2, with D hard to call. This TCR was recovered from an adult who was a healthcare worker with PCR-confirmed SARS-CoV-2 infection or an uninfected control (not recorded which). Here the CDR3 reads CAWSDADYGYTF. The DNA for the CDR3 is TGTGCCTGGAGTGACGCGGACTATGGCTACACCTTC.